Shown below are 15 T cell receptor beta chains from a single sample sequenced in a study of regulatory T cells in long-lasting Graves disease. Arm-PCR of CDR3 regions and iRepertoire HTBI primers were the basis on which TCR beta libraries were built. Via MiXCR, TCRdb re-called the multiplex PCR reads, giving one row per CDR3 protein. The table lists roughly 420,000 distinct CDR3 sequences, 16% of them singletons. Time point in this sample: newly diagnosed GD, antithyroid drugs for less than 3 months. PBMCs provided the RNA from which the TCR library was made. The same sample was also studied in work on T cells in Graves' hyperthyroidism and ophthalmopathy.

Sequenced material: peripheral blood mononuclear cells (PBMCs), taken at new diagnosis, from a patient treated with antithyroid drugs. The receptors shown here come from a young woman with Graves disease.

The V call is TRBV12-5, the J call TRBJ2-1; 8 positions agree with TRBD2. CDR1 is LGHNT, CDR2 FRNRAP, per germline. V lost 0 bases and J lost 4; bases outside the gene matches: 11. CDR3 length equals 18 residues. The CDR3 DNA sequence: TGTGCTAGTGGTTTGGTACCATCTAGCGGGTGGGGATACAATGAGCAGTTCTTC. Encoded protein: CASGLVPSSGWGYNEQFF.

This clonotype has a count of ten or more. The chain carries TRBV18 and TRBJ1-4; TRBD1 agrees at 7 bases. Germline loops: CDR1 KGHSH, CDR2 LQKENI. The V and J ends lost 4 bases and 7 bases, in that order; junction bases with no gene match: 3. This CDR3 spans 13 amino acids. The CDR3 DNA sequence: TGTGCCAGCTCACGGAACAGGGGTGAAAAACTGTTTTTT. Encoded protein: CASSRNRGEKLFF. The whole variable domain, filled in from reference TRBV18 and TRBJ1-4, reads NAGVMQNPRHLVRRRGQEARLRCSPMKGHSHVYWYRQLPEEGLKFMVYLQKENIIDESGMPKERFSAEFPKEGPSILRIQQVVRGDSAAYFCASSRNRGEKLFFGSGTQLSVL.

The sample holds many counts of this clonotype. V usage is TRBV11-2 and J usage is TRBJ2-1; possible D gene TRBD2, 6 bases. CDR1 is SGHAT, CDR2 FQNNGV, per germline. With 3 bases removed from V and 2 bases from J, the gap between germline ends came to 11 bases. The length of the CDR3 is 15 residues. CDR3 loop: CASSFGRGPYNEQFF. The DNA for the CDR3 is TGTGCCAGCAGCTTCGGGCGGGGACCCTACAATGAGCAGTTCTTC.

This clonotype was counted many times. V usage is TRBV12-3 or TRBV12-4 and J usage is TRBJ2-1, with 8 bases lining up with TRBD2. V trimming: 5 bases; J trimming: 10 bases; junction bases outside the gene matches: 13. The CDR3 runs to 15 residues. This chain's CDR3 is CASSPLSGRGSEQFF. CDR3 coding DNA: TGTGCCAGCAGTCCACTGAGCGGGAGAGGCAGCGAGCAGTTCTTC.

The gene calls are TRBV7-9 and TRBJ2-7, with D maybe TRBD2 (5 bases). The CDR3 consists of 14 residues. Deletions cut 6 bases from V and 3 bases from J, with 15 bases between. CDR1 SEHNR and CDR2 FQNEAQ come from the germline V gene (reference sequence). The CDR3, as DNA: TGTGCCAGCAGTGAAAGGACGGGAAACTACGAGCAGTACTTC. Its translation is CASSERTGNYEQYF.

The table lists this clonotype with a few counts. The chain carries TRBV20-1 and TRBJ1-4; D is undetermined. CDR3 size: 14 residues. The V end was cut by 6 bases, the J end by 7 bases, with 18 bases between. Germline CDR1 reads DFQATT; CDR2 reads SNEGSKA (reference sequence). CDR3 loop: CSAVDPEGAEKLFF. The CDR3 DNA sequence: TGCAGTGCAGTCGACCCCGAGGGTGCTGAAAAACTGTTTTTT.

This clonotype has a count of ten or more. The rearrangement uses TRBV28 and TRBJ2-3; no firm D call. Germline CDR1 and CDR2: MDHEN and SYDVKM. V lost 5 bases, J lost 2 bases, and 8 bases lay in between. This CDR3 has 13 amino acids. The CDR3 loop reads CASSRTHTDTQYF. CDR3 bases: TGTGCCAGCAGTCGGACCCACACAGATACGCAGTATTTT.

This clonotype has a count of ten or more. This chain joins TRBV28 and TRBJ2-1; 13 nucleotides align to TRBD2. This CDR3 region has 16 residues. The ends lost 8 bases at V and 4 bases at J; junction bases unmatched: 8. Germline loops: CDR1 MDHEN, CDR2 SYDVKM. CDR3 bases: TGTGCCAGCTTTTTTGGGGGACTAGCGGGGTACAATGAGCAGTTCTTC. The encoded protein is CASFFGGLAGYNEQFF.

In this sample, this clonotype turned up many times. The gene calls are TRBV13 and TRBJ1-6; D perhaps matches TRBD1 (5 bases). V was cut by 6 bases and J by 8 bases, with 14 bases left in between. Germline assignment: CDR1 PRHDT and CDR2 FYEKMQ (reference sequence). This CDR3 is built from 14 residues. This chain's CDR3 is CASSKGLSDSPLHF. As DNA, the CDR3 is TGTGCCAGCAGTAAGGGGCTAAGTGATTCACCCCTCCACTTT. Combining the CDR3 with reference TRBV13 and TRBJ1-6 gives the whole variable domain AAGVIQSPRHLIKEKRETATLKCYPIPRHDTVYWYQQGPGQDPQFLISFYEKMQSDKGSIPDRFSAQQFSDYHSELNMSSLELGDSALYFCASSKGLSDSPLHFGNGTRLTVT.

This clonotype appeared a few times. V usage is TRBV28 and J usage is TRBJ2-1, with TRBD2 matching over 11 bases. CDR3 length: 17 amino acids. Germline CDR1 reads MDHEN; CDR2 reads SYDVKM. V shed 7 bases and J 0 bases; nucleotides not matched to a gene: 8. CDR3 sequence reads: CASTGATSGSSYNEQFF. CDR3 sequence (DNA): TGTGCCAGCACGGGGGCCACTAGCGGGAGCTCCTACAATGAGCAGTTCTTC.

At least ten counts were recorded for this clonotype. The chain is built from TRBV30 and TRBJ2-7; D may match TRBD1 or TRBD2 (6 bases each). The V and J ends lost 5 bases and 6 bases respectively, with 17 bases between them. The CDR3 has 13 residues. The germline V gene has CDR1 GTSNPN and CDR2 SVGIG (reference sequence). CDR3 loop: CAWRVGGSGEQYF. CDR3 nucleotides: TGTGCCTGGCGGGTAGGGGGGAGCGGCGAGCAGTACTTC.

This clonotype was detected only a few times. The chain uses TRBV20-1 and TRBJ2-7; D is possibly TRBD1 (6 bases). The CDR3 sequence is 14 residues long. Germline lookup yields CDR1 DFQATT and CDR2 SNEGSKA (reference sequence). Trimming cost V 1 base and J 6 bases, with 16 bases left between them. For the CDR3, the DNA is TGCAGTGCTAGAGTCCCCCGGGACAAACGCGAGCAGTACTTC. Translated, it gives CSARVPRDKREQYF.

This clonotype was observed a few times. The V call is TRBV28, the J call TRBJ1-2; D unclear. Trimming left V 6 bases short and J 9 bases short, with 11 bases between. This CDR3 spans 11 amino acids. Germline V lookup: CDR1 MDHEN, CDR2 SYDVKM. This chain's CDR3 is CASSSDYRYTF. The CDR3 bases are TGTGCCAGCAGCTCGGATTATCGCTACACCTTC.

The chain carries TRBV4-2 and TRBJ2-4; tentatively, D is TRBD1 (7 bases). CDR1 is LGHNA and CDR2 is YNFKEQ in the germline V gene. This CDR3 is built from 15 residues. V lost 0 bases, J lost 7 bases, and 13 bases lay in between. The CDR3 spells CASSQDRQGGNIQYF. The CDR3 nucleotides read TGTGCCAGCAGCCAAGACCGACAGGGAGGTAACATTCAGTACTTC.

The sample holds many counts of this clonotype. The genes are TRBV11-1 and TRBJ2-7, with TRBD1 identical over 12 bases. Trimming cost V 5 bases and J 4 bases; bases outside gene matches: 6. Per germline, CDR1 SGHAT and CDR2 FQDESV (reference sequence). The CDR3 extends over 15 amino acids. The CDR3 is CASSPRDRGLYEQYF. The CDR3 nucleotides read TGTGCCAGCAGCCCACGGGACAGGGGGCTTTACGAGCAGTACTTC.